The T cell receptor (beta chain) described here comes from a study of chemoradiotherapy in HPV16-positive cancers. This clone was seen a handful of times. The CDR3 sequence is 15 residues long. Looked up from germline, CDR1 is SGDLS and CDR2 is YYNGEE. Between the trimmed V and J ends, which lost 0 bases and 2 bases, there was a span of 9 bases. The assay was immunoSEQ multiplex PCR, and TCRdb's table has in-frame clones only and misses some. This sample has about 12,000 clones, with 76% found just once. This receptor was obtained from a human donor with HPV-associated anogenital cancer. The chain has TRBV9 and TRBJ1-3; no firm D call. Specimen collection occurred from a patient who underwent chemoradiotherapy. CDR3 sequence reads: CASSVDGRTGNTIYF. Here the CDR3 DNA reads TGTGCCAGCAGCGTAGATGGGAGAACTGGAAACACCATATATTTT.